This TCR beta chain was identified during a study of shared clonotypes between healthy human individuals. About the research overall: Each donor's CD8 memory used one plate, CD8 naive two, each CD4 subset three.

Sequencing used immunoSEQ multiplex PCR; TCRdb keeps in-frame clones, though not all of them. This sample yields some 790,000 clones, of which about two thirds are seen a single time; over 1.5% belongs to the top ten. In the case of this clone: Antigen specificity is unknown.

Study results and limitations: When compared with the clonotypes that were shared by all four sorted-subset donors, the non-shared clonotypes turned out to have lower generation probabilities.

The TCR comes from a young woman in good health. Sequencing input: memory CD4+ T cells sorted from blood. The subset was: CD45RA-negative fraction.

CDR3 coding DNA: TGTGCCAGTAGTATAAACCCCGGACAGGACAATGAGCAGTTCTTC. Translated, it gives CASSINPGQDNEQFF. The chain is built from TRBV19 and TRBJ2-1, with TRBD1 matching over 7 bases. Germline lookup yields CDR1 LNHDA and CDR2 SQIVND (reference sequence). V dropped 2 bases and J dropped 5; count of bases not matched to a gene: 6. The CDR3 extends over 15 amino acids.